A single sample is the source of the 22 T cell receptor beta chains below, sequenced in a study of blood T cell repertoires in COVID-19. Data came from immunoSEQ multiplex PCR; TCRdb stores just in-frame clones and leaves some out. The data show a few hundred thousand clones, about 87% seen once. What was sequenced was peripheral blood. Receptors originate from a man aged 55 to 70 with acute or convalescent COVID-19.

Written as DNA, the CDR3 is TGTGCCAGCAGCCCCGACAGGGAGAGGCCCCAGCATTTT. It is translated as CASSPDRERPQHF. This rearrangement joins TRBV12-3 or TRBV12-4 to TRBJ1-5; TRBD1 matches at 7 bases. V lost 6 bases, J lost 9 bases, and 8 bases stayed unmatched. This CDR3 spans 13 amino acids.

V usage is TRBV7-2 and J usage is TRBJ1-1; D may be TRBD1 (5 bases). Germline V CDR1 and CDR2: SGHTA, FQGNSA. This CDR3 is built from 16 residues. V gave up 1 base and J gave up 0 bases, with 12 bases separating them. The CDR3 nucleotides read TGTGCCAGCAGCTTAGTAATGGGGCTGGTGAACACTGAAGCTTTCTTT. Protein: CASSLVMGLVNTEAFF.

The rearrangement joins TRBV5-1 to TRBJ2-7; 7 bases map to TRBD1. Trimming removed 3 bases from V and 6 bases from J; junction bases left unmatched: 9. Germline assignment: CDR1 SGHRS and CDR2 YFSETQ. The CDR3 is made up of 14 amino acids. The CDR3 DNA reads as TGCGCCAGCAGCTACACAGGGGTTGTGCTCGAGCAGTACTTC. Translation gives CASSYTGVVLEQYF.

The gene calls are TRBV18 and TRBJ1-2; the match to TRBD1 covers 7 bases. This CDR3 contains 14 residues. Germline trimming cut 3 bases from V and 3 bases from J; bases unmatched to any gene: 4. Germline CDR1 KGHSH, CDR2 LQKENI. The CDR3 sequence is CASSPGTGDYGYTF. The CDR3 DNA reads as TGTGCCAGCTCACCCGGAACAGGGGACTATGGCTACACCTTC.

This clone came up a few times. The chain links TRBV10-3 to TRBJ1-2; 10 bases are a match to TRBD1. With 5 bases clipped from V and 3 bases from J, the junction kept 3 bases outside the gene matches. Germline V gene lookup returns CDR1 ENHRY and CDR2 SYGVKD. The CDR3 length is 14 residues. The CDR3 loop reads CAISSTGGDYGYTF. The CDR3, as DNA: TGTGCCATCAGTTCGACAGGGGGCGACTATGGCTACACCTTC.

CDR3 DNA: TGTGCCAGCAGCGTAGAGGGGGTTGGCGGGGGAGAGACCCAGTACTTC. It yields the protein CASSVEGVGGGETQYF. The genes are TRBV9 and TRBJ2-5, with D perhaps TRBD2 (7 bases). V lost 0 bases, J lost 4 bases, and 16 bases lay in between. The germline CDR1 and CDR2 sequences are SGDLS and YYNGEE. CDR3 length equals 16 residues.

J is TRBJ2-3 and V is TRBV5-1; weak D call: TRBD2 (5 bases). Germline CDR1 SGHRS, CDR2 YFSETQ. The V gene lost 6 bases and the J gene lost 4 bases, with 15 bases spanning the gap. CDR3 length: 14 amino acids. The CDR3 reads CASTAGRAADTQYF. CDR3 coding DNA: TGCGCCAGCACCGCGGGTAGGGCGGCAGATACGCAGTATTTT.

The rearrangement joins TRBV5-1 to TRBJ1-2; 8 nucleotides agree with TRBD1. This CDR3 has 14 amino acids. The ends lost 4 bases at V and 4 bases at J; junction bases unmatched: 6. Germline CDR1 SGHRS, CDR2 YFSETQ. CDR3 coding DNA: TGCGCCAGCAGCGACAGACAGGGGCCCTATGGCTACACCTTC. Residues: CASSDRQGPYGYTF.

V gene TRBV4-1 combines with J gene TRBJ2-5; 8 bases fit TRBD2. The ends lost 5 bases at V and 4 bases at J; junction bases unmatched: 6. The CDR3 runs 14 residues. Germline V gene lookup returns CDR1 MGHRA and CDR2 YSYEKL. CDR3 amino acids: CASSLGLAGETQYF. The CDR3 region has the DNA TGCGCCAGCAGCTTAGGACTAGCAGGAGAGACCCAGTACTTC.

CDR3 sequence reads: CASSLGTALNYGYTF. The CDR3 bases are TGTGCCAGCAGTTTAGGGACAGCCCTTAACTATGGCTACACCTTC. The J gene is TRBJ1-2, the V gene TRBV27; 7 bases are shared with TRBD1. Losses at the gene ends were 2 bases for V and 1 base for J; bases not matched to a gene: 4. The CDR3 is 15 residues long. Germline CDR1 reads MNHEY; CDR2 reads SMNVEV (reference sequence).

This clone appeared a single time. This chain connects TRBV9 to TRBJ1-3, with 9 bases that match TRBD1. Unmatched junction bases numbered 7, after V lost 3 bases and J lost 0 bases. Germline CDR1 and CDR2: SGDLS and YYNGEE. The CDR3 length is 17 residues. CDR3 residues: CASSGAGTGTSGNTIYF. In DNA form, the CDR3 reads TGTGCCAGCAGCGGAGCCGGGACAGGGACCTCTGGAAACACCATATATTTT. Together with reference TRBV9 and TRBJ1-3, the CDR3 gives the full variable domain: DSGVTQTPKHLITATGQRVTLRCSPRSGDLSVYWYQQSLDQGLQFLIQYYNGEERAKGNILERFSAQQFPDLHSELNLSSLELGDSALYFCASSGAGTGTSGNTIYFGEGSWLTVV.

This clone has only a few counts. The chain joins TRBV12-5 to TRBJ1-5, with D tentatively TRBD1 (6 bases). The CDR3 spans 13 residues. Germline-derived CDR1 and CDR2 are LGHNT and FRNRAP. Trimming stripped 6 bases from V and 4 bases from J, with 10 bases between. The CDR3 is CASGPGTNQPQHF. The CDR3 DNA reads TGTGCTAGTGGACCCGGGACAAATCAGCCCCAGCATTTT.

The chain carries TRBV7-3 and TRBJ1-2; D not certain. V was pared by 5 bases and J by 4 bases, with 14 bases between. The CDR3 contains 14 residues. The germline CDR1 and CDR2 sequences are SGHTA and FQGTGA. CDR3 loop: CASSVQDGVYGYTF. CDR3 in DNA: TGTGCCAGCAGCGTGCAGGACGGGGTCTATGGCTACACCTTC.

The J gene is TRBJ1-3, the V gene TRBV2, with D possibly being TRBD1 (6 bases). The CDR3 extends over 14 amino acids. Trimming stripped 6 bases from V and 3 bases from J, with 12 bases between. Germline CDR1 is SNHLY and CDR2 is FYNNEI. The CDR3 DNA reads as TGTGCCAGCAGCCTCGGCAGGGGTGGAAACACCATATATTTT. It is translated as CASSLGRGGNTIYF. Supplemented by reference TRBV2 and TRBJ1-3, the full variable domain reads EPEVTQTPSHQVTQMGQEVILRCVPISNHLYFYWYRQILGQKVEFLVSFYNNEISEKSEIFDDQFSVERPDGSNFTLKIRSTKLEDSAMYFCASSLGRGGNTIYFGEGSWLTVV.

V and J are TRBV6-2 or TRBV6-3 and TRBJ2-7; TRBD1 is a possible D gene (6 bases). With 6 bases removed from V and 9 bases from J, the gap between germline ends came to 24 bases. Germline loops: CDR1 MNHEY, CDR2 SVGEGT. This CDR3 region has 15 residues. DNA for the CDR3: TGTGCCAGCAGCCACCCGAGGACAGTTCGCCACGGGCAGTACTTC. Translating it yields CASSHPRTVRHGQYF.

V usage is TRBV6-5 and J usage is TRBJ1-6; TRBD1 matches 10 bases. Looked up from germline, CDR1 is MNHEY and CDR2 is SVGAGI. The CDR3 has 14 residues. This CDR3 is CATRPGQGTSPLHF. CDR3 nucleotide sequence: TGTGCTACTAGACCGGGACAGGGGACTTCACCCCTCCACTTT.

The chain links TRBV11-3 to TRBJ1-4, with D uncertain. V lost 3 bases, J lost 8 bases, and 13 bases lay in between. Germline lookup yields CDR1 SGHNT and CDR2 YENEEA. The CDR3 sequence is 14 residues long. CDR3 coding DNA: TGTGCCAGCAGCTTGGGCGACGGCAGAGAAAAACTGTTTTTT. Encoded protein: CASSLGDGREKLFF. Using reference TRBV11-3 and TRBJ1-4 for the parts outside the CDR3, the full variable domain is EAGVVQSPRYKIIEKKQPVAFWCNPISGHNTLYWYLQNLGQGPELLIRYENEEAVDDSQLPKDRFSAERLKGVDSTLKIQPAELGDSAVYLCASSLGDGREKLFFGSGTQLSVL.

The V gene is TRBV7-9, the J gene TRBJ1-4; 9 bases fit TRBD1. V lost 5 bases and J lost 0; bases outside the gene matches: 10. The CDR3 loop spans 18 amino acids. Germline V CDR1 and CDR2: SEHNR, FQNEAQ (reference sequence). DNA of the CDR3: TGTGCCAGCAGCCCGCACAGGGGGCTAACGGCAACTAATGAAAAACTGTTTTTT. Encoded protein: CASSPHRGLTATNEKLFF.

The genes are TRBV7-3 and TRBJ1-2; D might be TRBD1 (6 bases). Germline CDR1 and CDR2: SGHTA and FQGTGA. CDR3 size: 13 residues. Trimming stripped 3 bases from V and 5 bases from J, with 10 bases between. CDR3 amino acids: CASSFTRGYGYTF. DNA for the CDR3: TGTGCCAGCAGCTTCACTAGGGGGTATGGCTACACCTTC.

This clone was counted many times. The V and J genes are TRBV6-5 and TRBJ2-7; maybe TRBD2 (7 bases). V lost 10 bases and J lost 0, with 13 bases in between. CDR1 is MNHEY and CDR2 is SVGAGI in the germline V gene. The CDR3 sequence is 13 residues long. CDR3 coding DNA: TGTGCCACTCGGGAGGACAGCTCCTACGAGCAGTACTTC. It is translated as CATREDSSYEQYF.

The chain recombines TRBV7-8 with TRBJ2-2, with D perhaps matching TRBD2 (6 bases). The CDR3 runs 16 residues. Germline assignment: CDR1 SGHVS and CDR2 FQNEAQ. Trimming removed 1 base from V and 6 bases from J, with 15 bases in between. CDR3 sequence: CASSLVGGMEAGELFF. As DNA, the CDR3 is TGTGCCAGCAGCTTAGTCGGGGGAATGGAGGCCGGGGAGCTGTTTTTT.

The CDR3 reads CASSDPRVPVPPTTSQQYF. Written as DNA, the CDR3 is TGTGCCAGCAGTGATCCCCGCGTCCCCGTACCTCCTACGACATCCCAGCAGTACTTC. The chain couples TRBV2 to TRBJ2-7; D is uncertain. The CDR3 contains 19 residues. Looked up from germline, CDR1 is SNHLY and CDR2 is FYNNEI. V shed 3 bases and J shed 8 bases, with 32 bases lying between them.